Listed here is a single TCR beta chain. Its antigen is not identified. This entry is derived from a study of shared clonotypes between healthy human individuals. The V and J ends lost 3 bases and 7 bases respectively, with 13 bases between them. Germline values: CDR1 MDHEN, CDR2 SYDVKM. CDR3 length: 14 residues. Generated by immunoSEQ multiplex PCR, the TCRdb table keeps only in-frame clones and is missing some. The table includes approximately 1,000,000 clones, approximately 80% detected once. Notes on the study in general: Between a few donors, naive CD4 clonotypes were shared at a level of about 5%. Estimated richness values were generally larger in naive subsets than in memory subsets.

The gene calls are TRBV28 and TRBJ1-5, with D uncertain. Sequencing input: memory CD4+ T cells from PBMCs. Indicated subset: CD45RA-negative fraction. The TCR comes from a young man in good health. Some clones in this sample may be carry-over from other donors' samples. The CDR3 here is CASSLETGWQPQHF. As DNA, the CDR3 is TGTGCCAGCAGTTTGGAAACGGGGTGGCAGCCCCAGCATTTT.